This TCR beta chain was identified during a study of patients and donors after allogeneic stem cell transplantation (TCRdb year 2020). Library generation was performed with RT-PCR. TCRdb names NextSeq 550 as the instrument used. TCRdb trimmed the raw reads at Q25, called clones with MiXCR and kept productive beta chains. CDR3 protein sequences are deduplicated, and each keeps its most common genes and DNA. The sample table contains approximately 88,000 distinct CDR3 sequences; only one count was recorded for around 5% of them. Of the sample, 2.6% is held by the ten largest clones. At least ten counts were recorded for this clonotype. No antigen is known for it. No much larger clone is present one base from it, and per-base qualities are unavailable. Including cysteine and phenylalanine, the CDR3 has 14 amino acids. This entry keeps only the CDR3 DNA: 42 bases, framed from base 1. V trim: 3 bases; J trim: 5 bases; unmatched bases: 5. In the germline V gene, CDR1 corresponds to SGHDT and CDR2 to YYEEEE.

What was sequenced was blood, either unsorted or a sorted T cell fraction (not recorded which). This receptor was identified in a human donor who was either an allogeneic HSCT recipient or a stem cell or donor lymphocyte infusion donor (not recorded which). It is not recorded whose cells these are; they may come from a transplant donor. The rearrangement joined TRBV5-6 to TRBJ2-1, and 7 junctional nucleotides match TRBD2. The DNA sequence is as follows: TGTGCCAGCAGCTGGGGACTAAGCGACAATGAGCAGTTCTTC. This sequence encodes CASSWGLSDNEQFF.